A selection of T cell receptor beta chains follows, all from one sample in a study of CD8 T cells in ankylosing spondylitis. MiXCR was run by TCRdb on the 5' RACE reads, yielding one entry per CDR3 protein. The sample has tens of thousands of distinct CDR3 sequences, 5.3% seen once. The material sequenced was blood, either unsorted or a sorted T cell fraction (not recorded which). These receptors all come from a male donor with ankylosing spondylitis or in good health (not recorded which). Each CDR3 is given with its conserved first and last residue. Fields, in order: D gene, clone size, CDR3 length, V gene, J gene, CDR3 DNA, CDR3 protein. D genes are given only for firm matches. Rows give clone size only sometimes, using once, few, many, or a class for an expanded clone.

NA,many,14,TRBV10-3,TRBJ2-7,TGTGCCATCAGCGTCGGGTCTCGAGGGGACGAGCAGTACTTC,CAISVGSRGDEQYF
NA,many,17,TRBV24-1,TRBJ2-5,TGTGCCACCAGTGACCCACCCCAGGGCCTAACTCAAGAGACCCAGTACTTC,CATSDPPQGLTQETQYF
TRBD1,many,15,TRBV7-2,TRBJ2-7,TGTGCCAGCAGCTTAAGTGGACAGGGGGCGCGAGAGCAGTACTTC,CASSLSGQGAREQYF
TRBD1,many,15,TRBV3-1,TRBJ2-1,TGTGCCAGCAGCCAAGCTCCTGACAGGGGCCATGAGCAGTTCTTC,CASSQAPDRGHEQFF
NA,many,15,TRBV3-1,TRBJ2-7,TGTGCCAGCAGCCTACAGGGACTCCAGGTCCACGAGCAGTACTTC,CASSLQGLQVHEQYF
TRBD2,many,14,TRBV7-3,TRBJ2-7,TGTGCCAGCAGCCCCAGGACTAGCGGGGGCGAGCAGTACTTC,CASSPRTSGGEQYF
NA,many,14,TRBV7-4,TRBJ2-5,TGTGCCAGCAGCGTCCGGACATACCAAGAGACCCAGTACTTC,CASSVRTYQETQYF
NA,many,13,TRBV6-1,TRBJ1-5,TGTGCCAGCAGTGAATATGGCAATCAGCCCCAGCATTTT,CASSEYGNQPQHF
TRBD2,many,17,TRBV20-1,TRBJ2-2,TGCAGTGTTTTGGGACTAGCGGGGGGCCCGGGCACCGGGGAGCTGTTTTTT,CSVLGLAGGPGTGELFF
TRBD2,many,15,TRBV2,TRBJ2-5,TGTGCCAGCAGTGCATCACTAGCGGTAGAAGAGACCCAGTACTTC,CASSASLAVEETQYF
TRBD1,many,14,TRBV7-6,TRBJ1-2,TGTGCCAGCAGCCCAAGGACAGGGGGCTATGGCTACACCTTC,CASSPRTGGYGYTF
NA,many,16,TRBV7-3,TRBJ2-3,TGTGCCAGCAGTCCCGAGGGGGTTGGGTTATCAGATACGCAGTATTTT,CASSPEGVGLSDTQYF
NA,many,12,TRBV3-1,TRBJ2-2,TGTGCCAGCACCCACTCCACCGGGGAGCTGTTTTTT,CASTHSTGELFF
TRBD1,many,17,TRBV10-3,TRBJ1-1,TGTGCCATCTCCGCCGGGACAGGGGGGCGAGGTAAGCCTGAAGCTTTCTTT,CAISAGTGGRGKPEAFF
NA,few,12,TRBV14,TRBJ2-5,TGTGCCAGCAGCCAAGATCGGATAACCCAGTACTTC,CASSQDRITQYF
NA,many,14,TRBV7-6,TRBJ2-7,TGTGCCAGCAGCTTAGTTACAGCCTCCTACGAGCAGTACTTC,CASSLVTASYEQYF
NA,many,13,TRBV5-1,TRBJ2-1,TGCGCCAGCATGGCGGAAAGGTACAATGAGCAGTTCTTC,CASMAERYNEQFF
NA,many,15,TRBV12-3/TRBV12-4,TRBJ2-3,TGTGCCAGCAGCCATACTATGGGGGGGCACGATACGCAGTATTTT,CASSHTMGGHDTQYF
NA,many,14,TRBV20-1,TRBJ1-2,TGCAGTGCTGCGGACAACGGAGGCGGCTATGGCTACACCTTC,CSAADNGGGYGYTF
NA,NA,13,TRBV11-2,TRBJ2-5,TGTGCCAGCAGCTTAGTACACCAAGAGACCCAGTACTTC,CASSLVHQETQYF
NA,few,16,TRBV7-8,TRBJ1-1,TGTGCCAGCAGCCCCCCCCGGCCAGGAATGAACACTGAAGCTTTCTTT,CASSPPRPGMNTEAFF
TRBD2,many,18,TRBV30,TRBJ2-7,TGTGCCTGGAGCGCCTATGCCCTCGGGAGGGAACACGGGTACGAGCAGTACTTC,CAWSAYALGREHGYEQYF
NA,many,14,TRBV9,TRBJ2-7,TGTGCCAGCAGCGTAGGAGACGGCCCCTACGAGCAGTACTTC,CASSVGDGPYEQYF
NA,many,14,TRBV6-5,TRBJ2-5,TGTGCCAGCAGTTACGACCGGATAGGGGAGACCCAGTACTTC,CASSYDRIGETQYF
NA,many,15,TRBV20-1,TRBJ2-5,TGCAGTGCGGACCGCGGGGCACCCTCCAGGCGGGCCCAGTACTTC,CSADRGAPSRRAQYF
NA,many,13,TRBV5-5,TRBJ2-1,TGTGCCAGCAGCATTACAGGTGACAATGAGCAGTTCTTC,CASSITGDNEQFF
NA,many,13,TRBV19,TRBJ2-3,TGTGCCAGTAGTGGATCCAACACAGATACGCAGTATTTT,CASSGSNTDTQYF
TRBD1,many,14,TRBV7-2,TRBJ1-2,TGTGCCAGCAGCCCAACAGGGGGCGTCGATGGCTACACCTTC,CASSPTGGVDGYTF
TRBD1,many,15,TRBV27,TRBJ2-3,TGTGCCAGCAGTTCTACAGGGGGCAGACCAGATACGCAGTATTTT,CASSSTGGRPDTQYF
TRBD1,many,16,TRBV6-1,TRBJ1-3,TGTGCCAGCAGACGCCGACAGGGCAGCTCTGGAAACACCATATATTTT,CASRRRQGSSGNTIYF
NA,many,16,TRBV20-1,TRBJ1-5,TGCAGTGCTAGAGATTATGACAGAACCATCAATCAGCCCCAGCATTTT,CSARDYDRTINQPQHF
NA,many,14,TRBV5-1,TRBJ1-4,TGCGCCAGCAGCTTGAGTGTAAGCAGGGAAAAACTGTTTTTT,CASSLSVSREKLFF
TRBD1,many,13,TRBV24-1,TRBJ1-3,TGTGCCACCAGCGGGACAGTAGGAAACACCATATATTTT,CATSGTVGNTIYF
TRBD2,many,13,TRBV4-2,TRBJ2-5,TGTGCCAGCAGCCAAGCTAGCGGAGAGACCCAGTACTTC,CASSQASGETQYF
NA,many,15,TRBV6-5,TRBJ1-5,TGTGCCAGCAGCTACGCTTCGGGGGGCAATCAGCCCCAGCATTTT,CASSYASGGNQPQHF
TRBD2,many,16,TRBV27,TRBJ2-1,TGTGCCAGCAGCCCCTTGGGGACTAGTGAGTACAATGAGCAGTTCTTC,CASSPLGTSEYNEQFF
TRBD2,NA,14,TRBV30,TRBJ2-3,TGTGCCTGGAGTCCGGAGGGCGGGGGAGATACGCAGTATTTT,CAWSPEGGGDTQYF
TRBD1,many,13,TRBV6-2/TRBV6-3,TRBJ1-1,TGTGCCAGCAGTACCTACGACAGGGGTGAAGCTTTCTTT,CASSTYDRGEAFF
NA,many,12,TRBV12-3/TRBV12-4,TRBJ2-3,TGTGCCAGCAGTCAATACTCGGATACGCAGTATTTT,CASSQYSDTQYF
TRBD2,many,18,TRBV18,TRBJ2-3,TGTGCCAGCTCACCGTGGGAGGGAGAGAAACGGGGCACAGATACGCAGTATTTT,CASSPWEGEKRGTDTQYF
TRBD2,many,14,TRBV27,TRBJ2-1,TGTGCCAGCGGCAGCGGGGGGGATTACAATGAGCAGTTCTTC,CASGSGGDYNEQFF
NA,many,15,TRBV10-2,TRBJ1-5,TGCGCCAGCATCCCAACGGGGAATAGCAATCAGCCCCAGCATTTT,CASIPTGNSNQPQHF
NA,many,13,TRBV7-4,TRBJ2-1,TGTGCCAGCAGCTTCGTGGGAATCAATGAGCAGTTCTTC,CASSFVGINEQFF
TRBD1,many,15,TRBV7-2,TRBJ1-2,TGTGCCAGCAGCCCGTTGACAGGGGTTAACTATGGCTACACCTTC,CASSPLTGVNYGYTF
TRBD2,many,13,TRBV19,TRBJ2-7,TGTGCCAGTAGTATAAGTCGGGGGGGCGAGCAGTACTTC,CASSISRGGEQYF
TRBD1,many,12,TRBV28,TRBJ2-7,TGTGCCAGCAGTTCCAGGGGGCGCGAGCAGTACTTC,CASSSRGREQYF
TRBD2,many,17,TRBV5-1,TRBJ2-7,TGCGCCAGCAGCTCCCCGACTAGCGGGCGGAGCTCCTACGAGCAGTACTTC,CASSSPTSGRSSYEQYF
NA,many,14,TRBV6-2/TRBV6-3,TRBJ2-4,TGTGCCAGCAGTTCTTTCAGGGGACCTGACATTCAGTACTTC,CASSSFRGPDIQYF
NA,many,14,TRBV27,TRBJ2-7,TGTGCCAGCAGTCGCCGCGAGAAGGGTTACGAGCAGTACTTC,CASSRREKGYEQYF
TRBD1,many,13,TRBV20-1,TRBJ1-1,TGCAGTGCTAGACCCGCAGGGGGCACTGAAGCTTTCTTT,CSARPAGGTEAFF
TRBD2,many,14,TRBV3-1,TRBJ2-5,TGTGCCAGCAGCCAAGCGGGGGGGCCGGAGACCCAGTACTTC,CASSQAGGPETQYF
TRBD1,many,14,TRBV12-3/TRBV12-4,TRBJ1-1,TGTGCCAGCAGTCGGACAGGGCGGAACACTGAAGCTTTCTTT,CASSRTGRNTEAFF
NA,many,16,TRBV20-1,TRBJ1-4,TGCAGTGCTAGCCATAAGAGAGGGACGGTCAATGAAAAACTGTTTTTT,CSASHKRGTVNEKLFF
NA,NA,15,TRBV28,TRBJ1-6,TGTGCCAGCAGTTCATCAGGGGTGGGTAATTCACCCCTCCACTTT,CASSSSGVGNSPLHF
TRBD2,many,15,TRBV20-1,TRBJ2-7,TGCAGTGCTAGAGATGTTACTAGCGGGGGGCGGGAGCAGTACTTC,CSARDVTSGGREQYF
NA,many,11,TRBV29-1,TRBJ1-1,TGCAGCGTTGACCCGTTGGGTGAAGCTTTCTTT,CSVDPLGEAFF
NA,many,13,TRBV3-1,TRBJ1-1,TGTGCCAGCAGACGCGGACCGAGCGATGAAGCTTTCTTT,CASRRGPSDEAFF
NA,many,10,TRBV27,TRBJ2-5,TGTGCCAGCGGGCGGGAGACCCAGTACTTC,CASGRETQYF
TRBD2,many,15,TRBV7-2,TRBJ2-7,TGTGCCAGCAGCTTAAGTAGTGGTGGGGCGGGGGGGGAGTACTTC,CASSLSSGGAGGEYF
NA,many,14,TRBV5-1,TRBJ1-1,TGCGCCAGCAGCTTAGGACAGAGCCACACTGAAGCTTTCTTT,CASSLGQSHTEAFF